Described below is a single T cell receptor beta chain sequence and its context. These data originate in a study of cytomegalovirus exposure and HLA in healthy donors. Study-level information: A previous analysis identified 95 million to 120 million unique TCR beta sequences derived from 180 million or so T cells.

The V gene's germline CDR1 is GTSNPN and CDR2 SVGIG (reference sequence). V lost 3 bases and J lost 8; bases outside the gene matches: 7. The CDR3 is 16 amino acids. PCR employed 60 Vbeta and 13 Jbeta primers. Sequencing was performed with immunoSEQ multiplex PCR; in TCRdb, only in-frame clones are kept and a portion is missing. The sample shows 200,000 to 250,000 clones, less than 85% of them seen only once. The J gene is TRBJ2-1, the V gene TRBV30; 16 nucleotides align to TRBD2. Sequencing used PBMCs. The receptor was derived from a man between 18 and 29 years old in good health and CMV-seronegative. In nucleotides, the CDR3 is TGTGCCTGGAGCCTGGGACTAGCGGGAGGGCCGGATGAGCAGTTCTTC. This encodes CAWSLGLAGGPDEQFF.